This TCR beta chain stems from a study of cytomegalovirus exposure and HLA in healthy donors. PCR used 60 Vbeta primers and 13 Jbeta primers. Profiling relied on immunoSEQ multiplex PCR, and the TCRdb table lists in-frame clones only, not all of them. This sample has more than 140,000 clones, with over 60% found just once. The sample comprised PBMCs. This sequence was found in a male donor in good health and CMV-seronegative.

The CDR3, as DNA: TGTGCCAGCAGTTTCCTTCAACAGGTTGGATATCACGAGCAGTACTTC. It codes for CASSFLQQVGYHEQYF. This chain connects TRBV28 to TRBJ2-7, with D tentatively TRBD1 (5 bases). CDR3 length: 16 residues. CDR1 and CDR2 (germline): MDHEN, SYDVKM. V shed 3 bases and J shed 5 bases, with 20 bases lying between them.